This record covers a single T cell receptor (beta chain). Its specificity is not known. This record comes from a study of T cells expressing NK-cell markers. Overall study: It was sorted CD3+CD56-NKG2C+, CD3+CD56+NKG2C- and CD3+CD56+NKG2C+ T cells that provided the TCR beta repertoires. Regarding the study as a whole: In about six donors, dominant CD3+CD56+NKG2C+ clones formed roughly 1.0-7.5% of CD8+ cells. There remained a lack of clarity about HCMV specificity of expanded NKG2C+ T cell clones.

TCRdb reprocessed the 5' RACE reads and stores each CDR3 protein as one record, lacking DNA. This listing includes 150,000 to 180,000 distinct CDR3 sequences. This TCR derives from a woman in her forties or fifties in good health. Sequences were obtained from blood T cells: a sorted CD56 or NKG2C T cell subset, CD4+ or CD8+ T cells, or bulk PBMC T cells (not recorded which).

CDR3 residues: CASSLEGGLYEQYF. The V call is TRBV5-1, the J call TRBJ2-7; TCRdb's D gene call, TRBD1, goes unchecked for lack of DNA. Germline V gene data show CDR1 as SGHRS and CDR2 as YFSETQ. The CDR3 consists of 14 residues.